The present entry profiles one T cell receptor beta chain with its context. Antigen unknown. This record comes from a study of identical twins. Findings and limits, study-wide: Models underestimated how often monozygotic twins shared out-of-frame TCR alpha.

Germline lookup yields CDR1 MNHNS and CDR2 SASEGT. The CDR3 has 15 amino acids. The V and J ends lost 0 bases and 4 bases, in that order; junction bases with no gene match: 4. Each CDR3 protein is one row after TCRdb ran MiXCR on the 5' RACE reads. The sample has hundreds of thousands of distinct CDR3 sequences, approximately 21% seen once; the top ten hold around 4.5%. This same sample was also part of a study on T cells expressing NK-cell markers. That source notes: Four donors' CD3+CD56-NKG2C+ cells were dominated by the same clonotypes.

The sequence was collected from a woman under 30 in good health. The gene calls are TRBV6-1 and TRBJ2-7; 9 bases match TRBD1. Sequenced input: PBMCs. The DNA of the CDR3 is TGTGCCAGCAGTGAAGCGCCGGGACAGGGATACGAGCAGTACTTC. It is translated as CASSEAPGQGYEQYF.